This T cell receptor (beta chain) was identified during a study of blood T cell repertoires in COVID-19. The germline V gene encodes CDR1 SEHNR and CDR2 FQNEAQ (reference sequence). V was cut by 4 bases and J by 3 bases, with 7 bases left in between. The CDR3 runs to 14 residues. This table comes from immunoSEQ multiplex PCR, and its TCRdb copy is limited to in-frame clones, with some not included. The sample carries roughly 200,000 clones, about 85% recorded once. This receptor was taken from a man aged 35-49 years who had recovered from COVID-19. The chain is built from TRBV7-9 and TRBJ2-6; no firm D call. The source material was PBMCs or T cells enriched from blood (not recorded which). The CDR3 nucleotides read TGTGCCAGCAGCTCCCTAGGTGGGGCCAACGTCCTGACTTTC. Translating gives CASSSLGGANVLTF.